This TCR beta chain was recorded in a study of blood T cell repertoires in COVID-19. In the study overall: The United States, Italy and Spain were the sources of the acute and convalescent COVID-19 samples. PBMCs, B-cell-depleted T cells, or T cells were the source of the cDNA or gDNA that made up the material.

In the study's own analysis: The assay estimated nucleated cells by amplifying reference gene primers. Measured with immunoSEQ multiplex PCR; TCRdb has only the in-frame clones, and not every one. V, J and clone size reflect that table, while D and trimming were determined from the DNA. The table has under 20,000 clones, about 88% seen once. Per germline, CDR1 SGHVS and CDR2 FQNEAQ. There are 15 residues in the CDR3. V lost 4 bases and J lost 4; bases outside the gene matches: 6. This rearrangement joins TRBV7-8 to TRBJ2-1; 8 nucleotides match TRBD2. Sequenced sample: peripheral blood. The receptor comes from a human donor with active COVID-19. The donor label of this sample is uncertain. The CDR3 region has the DNA TGTGCCAGCAGCTCCGCGGGACTAGGATACAATGAGCAGTTCTTC. The encoded protein is CASSSAGLGYNEQFF.